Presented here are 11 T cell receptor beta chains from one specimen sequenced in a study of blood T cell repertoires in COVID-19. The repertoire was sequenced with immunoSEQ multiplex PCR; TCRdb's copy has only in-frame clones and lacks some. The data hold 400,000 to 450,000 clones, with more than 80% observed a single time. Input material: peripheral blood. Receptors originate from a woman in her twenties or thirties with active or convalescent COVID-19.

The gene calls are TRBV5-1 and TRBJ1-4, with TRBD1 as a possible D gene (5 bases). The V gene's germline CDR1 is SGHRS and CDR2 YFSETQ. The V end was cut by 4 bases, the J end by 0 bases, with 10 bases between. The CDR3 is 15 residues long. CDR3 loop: CASSVDRATNEKLFF. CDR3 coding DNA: TGCGCCAGCAGCGTAGACAGAGCAACTAATGAAAAACTGTTTTTT.

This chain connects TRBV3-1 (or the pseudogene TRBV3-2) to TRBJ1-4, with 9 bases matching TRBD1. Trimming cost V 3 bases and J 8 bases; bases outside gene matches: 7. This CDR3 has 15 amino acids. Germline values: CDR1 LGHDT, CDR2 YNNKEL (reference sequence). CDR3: CASSQAGQGQEKLFF. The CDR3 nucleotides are TGTGCCAGCAGCCAGGCGGGACAGGGACAGGAAAAACTGTTTTTT.

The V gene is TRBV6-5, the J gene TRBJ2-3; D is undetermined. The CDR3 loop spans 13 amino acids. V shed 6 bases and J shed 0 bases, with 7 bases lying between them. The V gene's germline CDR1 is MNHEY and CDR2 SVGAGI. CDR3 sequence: CASREPSTDTQYF. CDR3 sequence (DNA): TGTGCCAGCAGAGAGCCAAGCACAGATACGCAGTATTTT.

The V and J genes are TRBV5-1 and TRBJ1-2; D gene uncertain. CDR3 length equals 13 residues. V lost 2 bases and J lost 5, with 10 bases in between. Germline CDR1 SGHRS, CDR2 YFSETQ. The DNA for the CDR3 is TGCGCCAGCAGCTTCTCGGGATCATATGGCTACACCTTC. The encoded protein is CASSFSGSYGYTF.

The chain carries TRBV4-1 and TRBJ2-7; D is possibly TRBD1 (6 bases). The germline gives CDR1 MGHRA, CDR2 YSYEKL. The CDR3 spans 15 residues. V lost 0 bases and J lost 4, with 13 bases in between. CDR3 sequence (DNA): TGCGCCAGCAGCCAAGAAGACAGGTGGCAATACGAGCAGTACTTC. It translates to CASSQEDRWQYEQYF.

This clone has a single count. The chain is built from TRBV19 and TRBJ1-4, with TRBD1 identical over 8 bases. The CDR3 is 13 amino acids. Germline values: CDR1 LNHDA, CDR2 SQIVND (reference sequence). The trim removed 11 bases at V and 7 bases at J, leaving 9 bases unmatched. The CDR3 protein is CAATTGEGEKLFF. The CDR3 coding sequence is TGTGCCGCGACGACAGGGGAGGGTGAAAAACTGTTTTTT.

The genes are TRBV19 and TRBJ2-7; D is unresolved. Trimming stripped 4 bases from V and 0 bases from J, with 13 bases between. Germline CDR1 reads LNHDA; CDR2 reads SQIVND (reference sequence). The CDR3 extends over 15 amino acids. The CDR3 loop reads CASSTSWSNSYEQYF. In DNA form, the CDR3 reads TGTGCCAGTAGTACATCTTGGAGTAACTCCTACGAGCAGTACTTC. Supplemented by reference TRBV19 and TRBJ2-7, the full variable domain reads DGGITQSPKYLFRKEGQNVTLSCEQNLNHDAMYWYRQDPGQGLRLIYYSQIVNDFQKGDIAEGYSVSREKKESFPLTVTSAQKNPTAFYLCASSTSWSNSYEQYFGPGTRLTVT.

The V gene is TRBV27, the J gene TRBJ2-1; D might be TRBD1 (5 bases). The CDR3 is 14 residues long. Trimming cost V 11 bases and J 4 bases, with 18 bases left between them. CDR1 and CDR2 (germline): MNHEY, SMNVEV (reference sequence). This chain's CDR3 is CASQGLSFYNEQFF. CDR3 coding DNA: TGTGCCTCCCAGGGTCTATCCTTTTACAATGAGCAGTTCTTC.

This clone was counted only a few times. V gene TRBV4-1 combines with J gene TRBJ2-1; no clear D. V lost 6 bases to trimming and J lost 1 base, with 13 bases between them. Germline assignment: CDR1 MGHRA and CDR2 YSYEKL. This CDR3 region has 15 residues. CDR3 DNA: TGCGCCAGCAGTGACTCCTCGGCTTCCTACAATGAGCAGTTCTTC. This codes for CASSDSSASYNEQFF.

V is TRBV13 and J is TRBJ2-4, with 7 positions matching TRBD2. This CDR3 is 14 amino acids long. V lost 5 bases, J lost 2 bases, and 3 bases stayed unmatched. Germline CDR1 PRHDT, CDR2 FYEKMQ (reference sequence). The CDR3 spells CASSAGESKNIQYF. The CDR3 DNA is TGTGCCAGCAGCGCGGGAGAGTCCAAAAACATTCAGTACTTC. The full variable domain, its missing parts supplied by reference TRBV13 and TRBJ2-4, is AAGVIQSPRHLIKEKRETATLKCYPIPRHDTVYWYQQGPGQDPQFLISFYEKMQSDKGSIPDRFSAQQFSDYHSELNMSSLELGDSALYFCASSAGESKNIQYFGAGTRLSVL.

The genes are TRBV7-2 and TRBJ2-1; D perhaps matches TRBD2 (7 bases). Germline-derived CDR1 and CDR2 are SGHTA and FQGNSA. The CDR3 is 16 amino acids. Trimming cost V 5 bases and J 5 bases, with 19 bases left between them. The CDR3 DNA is TGTGCCAGCAGCCCCTGGGGAGGGGGGAACCACAATGAGCAGTTCTTC. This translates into CASSPWGGGNHNEQFF.